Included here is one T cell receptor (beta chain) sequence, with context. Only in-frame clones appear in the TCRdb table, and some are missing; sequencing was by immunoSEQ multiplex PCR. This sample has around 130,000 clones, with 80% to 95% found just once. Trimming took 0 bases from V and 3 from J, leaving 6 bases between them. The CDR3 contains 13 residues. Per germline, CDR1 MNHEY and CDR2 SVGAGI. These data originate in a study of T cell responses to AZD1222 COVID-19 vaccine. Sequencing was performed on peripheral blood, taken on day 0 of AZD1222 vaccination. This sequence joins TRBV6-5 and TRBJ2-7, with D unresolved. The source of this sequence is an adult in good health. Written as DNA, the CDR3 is TGTGCCAGCAGTTACTCGGAAGGCTACGAGCAGTACTTC. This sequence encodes CASSYSEGYEQYF.